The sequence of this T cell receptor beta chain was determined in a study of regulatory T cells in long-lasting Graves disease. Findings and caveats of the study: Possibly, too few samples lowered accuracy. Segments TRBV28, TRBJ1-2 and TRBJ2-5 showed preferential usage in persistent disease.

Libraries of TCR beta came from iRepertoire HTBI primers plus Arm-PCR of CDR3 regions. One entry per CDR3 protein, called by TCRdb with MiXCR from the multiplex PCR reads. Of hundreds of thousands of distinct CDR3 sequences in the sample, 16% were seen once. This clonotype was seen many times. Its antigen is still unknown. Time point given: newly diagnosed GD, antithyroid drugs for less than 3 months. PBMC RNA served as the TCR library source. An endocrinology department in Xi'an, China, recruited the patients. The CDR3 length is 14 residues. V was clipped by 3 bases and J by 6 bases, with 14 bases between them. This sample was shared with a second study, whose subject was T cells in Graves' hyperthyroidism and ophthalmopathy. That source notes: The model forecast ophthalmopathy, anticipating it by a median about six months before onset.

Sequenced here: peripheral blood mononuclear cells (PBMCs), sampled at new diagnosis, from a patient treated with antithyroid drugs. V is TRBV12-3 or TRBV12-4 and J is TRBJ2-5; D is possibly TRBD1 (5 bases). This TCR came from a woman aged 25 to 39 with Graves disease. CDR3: CASSFGQGRQTQYF. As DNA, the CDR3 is TGTGCCAGCAGTTTTGGGCAGGGCCGACAGACCCAGTACTTC.